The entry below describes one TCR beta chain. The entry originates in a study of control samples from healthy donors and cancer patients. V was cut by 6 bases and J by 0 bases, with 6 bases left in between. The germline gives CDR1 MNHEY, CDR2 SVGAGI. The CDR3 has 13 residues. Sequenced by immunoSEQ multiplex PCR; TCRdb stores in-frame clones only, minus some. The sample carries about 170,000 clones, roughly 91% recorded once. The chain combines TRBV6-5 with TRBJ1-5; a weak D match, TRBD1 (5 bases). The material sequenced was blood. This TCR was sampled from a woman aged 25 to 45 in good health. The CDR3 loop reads CASRDTSNQPQHF. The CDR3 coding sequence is TGTGCCAGCAGGGACACTAGCAATCAGCCCCAGCATTTT.